The rows below give T cell receptor beta chains drawn from one sample of a study of identical twins. TCRdb itself ran the 5' RACE reads through MiXCR, one entry per CDR3 protein. The sample lists some 240,000 distinct CDR3 sequences; roughly 8.7% were seen once. The sample was also reused in another study, on yellow fever vaccine responses in identical twins.

Sequenced: CD8+ T cells sorted from blood. These receptor sequences come from a woman between 18 and 30 years old in good health. Each CDR3 is given with its conserved first and last residue. Fields, in order: clone size, V gene, CDR3 length, J gene, CDR3 protein. Part of the rows lack a size; the others show once, few, many or a class for expanded clones.

few	TRBV2	11	TRBJ2-7	CASSQGPYLYF
-	TRBV4-1	15	TRBJ2-7	CASSQGSGRAYEQYF
many	TRBV5-6	14	TRBJ1-5	CASSLRQGNQPQHF
many	TRBV12-3/TRBV12-4	15	TRBJ2-7	CASTDTRGAPYEQYF
few	TRBV4-3	19	TRBJ2-1	CASSQDAASGSFSPNEQFF
-	TRBV10-2	15	TRBJ2-1	CASSDGTGRFNEQFF
many	TRBV24-1	17	TRBJ2-2	CATSTLGTGADTGELFF
many	TRBV15	15	TRBJ1-1	CATSRDQWGATEAFF
many	TRBV2	15	TRBJ2-7	CASSGSESGANEQYF
few	TRBV5-6	13	TRBJ2-1	CASSGGLANEQFF
-	TRBV20-1	16	TRBJ2-1	CSARDPLGTTVTAGFF
many	TRBV27	14	TRBJ1-3	CASSLSVTGNTIYF
few	TRBV27	16	TRBJ2-5	CASTSNRGEGLETQYF
many	TRBV7-9	13	TRBJ2-1	CASSPGGYTEQFF
-	TRBV24-1	17	TRBJ2-3	CATSDPLGAGDPYTQYF
-	TRBV4-1	14	TRBJ2-7	CASSQERSRDEQYF
few	TRBV27	17	TRBJ2-5	CASSSIRTGGDQETQYF
-	TRBV7-9	13	TRBJ1-4	CASSFLGEEKLFF